This TCR beta chain was recovered during a study of cytomegalovirus exposure and HLA in healthy donors. Study-level information: HLA-typed donors were the source of tens of millions of unique TCRs held in an early data release.

Study-level points and caveats: Through in vitro validation, three CMV-associated chains were shown to be specific for CMV antigens.

To note about this clone: The antigen is unknown.

This CDR3 region has 13 residues. Deletions cut 7 bases from V and 2 bases from J, with 6 bases between. Per germline, CDR1 MNHNS and CDR2 SASEGT. Primers: 60 Vbeta forward and 13 Jbeta reverse. Produced via immunoSEQ multiplex PCR; TCRdb's table is partial and in-frame only. The data hold fewer than 150,000 clones, with approximately 67% observed a single time. Specimen: PBMCs. The receptor was isolated from a young man in good health and CMV-seropositive. The chain couples TRBV6-1 to TRBJ2-6; tentatively, D is TRBD2 (5 bases). This chain's CDR3 is CASKTTGANVLTF. The CDR3 bases are TGTGCCAGCAAGACTACTGGGGCCAACGTCCTGACTTTC.